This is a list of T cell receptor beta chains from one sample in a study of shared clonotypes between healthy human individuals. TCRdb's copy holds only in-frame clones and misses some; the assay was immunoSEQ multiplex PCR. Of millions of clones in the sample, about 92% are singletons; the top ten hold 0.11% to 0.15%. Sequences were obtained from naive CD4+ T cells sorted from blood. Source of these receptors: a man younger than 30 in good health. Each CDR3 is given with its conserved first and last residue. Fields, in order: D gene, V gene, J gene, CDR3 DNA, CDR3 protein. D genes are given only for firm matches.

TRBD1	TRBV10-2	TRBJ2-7	TGCGCCAGCAGCCAGCTGACAGGGTCCTACGAGCAGTACTTC	CASSQLTGSYEQYF
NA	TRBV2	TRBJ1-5	TGTGCCAGCAGTGAGGAGGCTTCCGTCCCCCAGCATTTT	CASSEEASVPQHF
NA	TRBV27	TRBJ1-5	TGTGCCAGCAGAGTCGACGGGACGAAGAATCAGCCCCAGCATTTT	CASRVDGTKNQPQHF
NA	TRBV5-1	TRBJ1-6	TGCGCCAGCAGCTTGGAGGGGATCGACTCACCCCTCCACTTT	CASSLEGIDSPLHF
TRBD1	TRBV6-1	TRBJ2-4	TGTGCCAGCAGTGACACTGAGGGACAGAAAAACATTCAGTACTTC	CASSDTEGQKNIQYF
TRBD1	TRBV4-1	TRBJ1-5	TGCGCCAGCAGCCCCACCGGGACAGGGAGACTAGGAGGTCAGCCCCAGCATTTT	CASSPTGTGRLGGQPQHF
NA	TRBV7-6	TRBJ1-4	TGTGCCAGCAGCCCCAGCGGGACGACGGTTCGGGAAAAACTGTTTTTT	CASSPSGTTVREKLFF
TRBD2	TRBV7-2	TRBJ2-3	TGTGCCAGCAGCCTAAGGGCACAAGCTAGCGGGAGAACGGATACGCAGTATTTT	CASSLRAQASGRTDTQYF
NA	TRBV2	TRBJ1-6	TGTGCCAGCACTTTTACGGACAGTTATAATTCACCCCTCCACTTT	CASTFTDSYNSPLHF
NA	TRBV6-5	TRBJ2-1	TGTGCCAGCAGTTCTCTAGTAGGGGGGGGTGAGCAGTTCTTC	CASSSLVGGGEQFF
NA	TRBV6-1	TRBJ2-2	TGTGCCAGCAGGGACTTTAACACCGGGGAGCTGTTTTTT	CASRDFNTGELFF
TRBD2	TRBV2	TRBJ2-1	TGTGCCAGCACAATAGCGGGAGGCTACAATGAGCAGTTCTTC	CASTIAGGYNEQFF
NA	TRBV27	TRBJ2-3	TGTGCCAGCAGTCCACCTCCGTGGGTTAGCACAGATACGCAGTATTTT	CASSPPPWVSTDTQYF
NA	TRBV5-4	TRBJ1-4	TGTGCCAGCAGCTCGGACTGGACAGTCGGAACTAATGAAAAACTGTTTTTT	CASSSDWTVGTNEKLFF
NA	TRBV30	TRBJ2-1	TGTGCCTGGAGTGGGGGACTGAGCTCCTACAATGAGCAGTTCTTC	CAWSGGLSSYNEQFF